This is a list of T cell receptor beta chains from one sample in a study of T cell repertoires in cytomegalovirus infection. One entry per CDR3 protein, called by TCRdb with MiXCR from the reads. Here the sample spans fewer than 400,000 distinct CDR3 sequences, 15% to 20% being singletons. Sequenced sample: PBMCs. These receptors came from a human donor in good health (CMV status not recorded). Some clones in this sample may be carry-over from other donors' samples. Both conserved end residues are part of each CDR3. D genes are given only for firm matches. Not every row has a clone size; where given, it reads once, few, many or a size class.

CDR3 DNA	CDR3 protein	D gene	V gene	J gene	clone size
TGCAGTGCTAGAGGGAACAGCGGGGCGGGTAATTCACCCCTCCACTTT	CSARGNSGAGNSPLHF	NA	TRBV20-1	TRBJ1-6	few
TGTGCCAGCAGTGGGGTCAGGAAGGGAAACACCATATATTTT	CASSGVRKGNTIYF	NA	TRBV12-3/TRBV12-4	TRBJ1-3	NA
TGTGCCAGCAAGGCTAGCGGGCACAATGAGCAGTTCTTC	CASKASGHNEQFF	TRBD2	TRBV2	TRBJ2-1	many
TGTGCCAGCAGCTTCGGGACAGGGCGGACCCAGTACTTC	CASSFGTGRTQYF	TRBD1	TRBV5-5	TRBJ2-5	many
TGCAGTGCTCCCCACGGACAGGGGATGAGTGGGCAGTTCTTC	CSAPHGQGMSGQFF	TRBD1	TRBV20-1	TRBJ2-1	NA
TGTGCCAGCAGGCCCCCAGGGCGAGAACTCTATGGCTACACCTTC	CASRPPGRELYGYTF	NA	TRBV7-2	TRBJ1-2	few
TGTGCCAGCAGTCTCAGGGGCGGGGAGCTGTTTTTT	CASSLRGGELFF	NA	TRBV6-1	TRBJ2-2	many
TGTGCCAGCAGCTTACAAGCGGGGGGGCTGGGAGATACGCAGTATTTT	CASSLQAGGLGDTQYF	TRBD2	TRBV7-2	TRBJ2-3	NA
TGTGCCAGCAGCTTGGAAGAGGGGGGGACCTATAATTCACCCCTCCACTTT	CASSLEEGGTYNSPLHF	NA	TRBV5-8	TRBJ1-6	NA
TGTGCCACCAGCAGCCCGCGGTTGGGAAGAAATTCACCCCTCCACTTT	CATSSPRLGRNSPLHF	NA	TRBV15	TRBJ1-6	NA
TGTGCCAGCAGCCGCCGGACGGACTGGGGAAACACCATATATTTT	CASSRRTDWGNTIYF	NA	TRBV3-1	TRBJ1-3	NA
TGTGCCAGCAGTGAAGATGATACGCAGTATTTT	CASSEDDTQYF	NA	TRBV2	TRBJ2-3	few
TGTGCCAGCAGAAGAGGACGCAATGAGCAGTTCTTC	CASRRGRNEQFF	NA	TRBV12-3/TRBV12-4	TRBJ2-1	many
TGTGCCAGCAGTGACAAGGGGGAGACCCAGTACTTC	CASSDKGETQYF	NA	TRBV6-1	TRBJ2-5	NA
TGCAGTGCAGGGAAGTACGAGCAGTACTTC	CSAGKYEQYF	NA	TRBV20-1	TRBJ2-7	few
TGTGCCAGCACGGAGGGAGAGAGCACTGAAGCTTTCTTT	CASTEGESTEAFF	NA	TRBV2	TRBJ1-1	few
TGTGCCAGCAGCTTAGGGGGCTCTGGGGCCAACGTCCTGACTTTC	CASSLGGSGANVLTF	NA	TRBV7-2	TRBJ2-6	many
TGCAGTGCTATCCAGGTCGAGGGCACTGAAGCTTTCTTT	CSAIQVEGTEAFF	NA	TRBV20-1	TRBJ1-1	few
TGCAGTGCTAGAGATACAGGGGGAAACACTGAAGCTTTCTTT	CSARDTGGNTEAFF	TRBD1	TRBV20-1	TRBJ1-1	NA
TGTGCCAGCAGGCGGACAGCTTTGAACACTGAAGCTTTCTTT	CASRRTALNTEAFF	NA	TRBV6-2/TRBV6-3	TRBJ1-1	many
TGTGCCAGCATGTCGGGCAATGAGCAGTTCTTC	CASMSGNEQFF	NA	TRBV6-2/TRBV6-3	TRBJ2-1	few
TGTGCCAGCAGCCGGGGCCTATCGCTCAGCACAGATACGCAGTATTTT	CASSRGLSLSTDTQYF	NA	TRBV5-6	TRBJ2-3	few
TGCAGTGCTTCTAGCGTTCTGAGCTCCTACGAGCAGTACTTC	CSASSVLSSYEQYF	NA	TRBV20-1	TRBJ2-7	few
TGCGCCAGCAGCTTGGTGCCCCGGACAGACTACAATGAGCAGTTCTTC	CASSLVPRTDYNEQFF	NA	TRBV5-1	TRBJ2-1	few
TGTGCCAGCAGGGCAATACAGGGGGAGGAAGCGGGAGAGACCCAGTACTTC	CASRAIQGEEAGETQYF	TRBD1	TRBV6-1	TRBJ2-5	many
TGTGCTAGTGGTTTAGGCGCATACACAGATACGCAGTATTTT	CASGLGAYTDTQYF	NA	TRBV12-5	TRBJ2-3	NA
TGCAGTGCTACGATCCCCGGGGCAGGGAGTCAGCCCCAGCATTTT	CSATIPGAGSQPQHF	NA	TRBV20-1	TRBJ1-5	NA
TGTGCCAGTACCCTCAGGGGTTTCACTGAAGCTTTCTTT	CASTLRGFTEAFF	NA	TRBV19	TRBJ1-1	few
TGCGCCAGCAGTCAATCGATATCCGCCCCGAAGGGCTCCAACAGGGGAAATTCCACAGATACGCAGTATTTT	CASSQSISAPKGSNRGNSTDTQYF	TRBD1	TRBV23-1	TRBJ2-3	NA
TGTGCCAGCAGCCTTCCCGGAGGCACCGTCTACACTGAAGCTTTCTTT	CASSLPGGTVYTEAFF	NA	TRBV7-6	TRBJ1-1	NA